This entry concerns a single T cell receptor (beta chain). This sample stems from a study of control samples from healthy donors and cancer patients. The CDR3 has 16 residues. Trimming took off 4 bases at V and 1 base at J, with 17 bases between the two ends. Germline values: CDR1 SGHKS, CDR2 YYEKEE (reference sequence). The method was immunoSEQ multiplex PCR; TCRdb's version includes in-frame clones alone and lacks a portion of them. The sample lists around 51,000 clones, roughly 86% seen once, with under 45% in the top ten. The clonotype was recovered from a man aged 45-60 years with head and neck cancer. The specimen was PBMCs. The chain employs TRBV5-5 and TRBJ1-1, with D hard to call. The CDR3 DNA reads as TGTGCCAGCAGCCTAGGACGGGCCAAACCGAACACTGAAGCTTTCTTT. It specifies CASSLGRAKPNTEAFF.